This T cell receptor beta chain was profiled in a study of blood T cell repertoires in COVID-19. Study-level background: Acute and convalescent COVID-19 samples came from the United States, Italy and Spain.

The germline CDR1 and CDR2 sequences are SGHTA and FQGNSA. Trimming pared 4 bases from V and 6 bases from J, leaving 15 bases between. The CDR3 totals 15 residues. The assay was immunoSEQ multiplex PCR, and TCRdb's table has in-frame clones only and misses some. The sample includes 110,000 to 150,000 clones, over 70% of them seen just once. The V gene is TRBV7-2, the J gene TRBJ1-4; tentative D call: TRBD1 (6 bases). The receptor was derived from a man aged 50 to 59 with active or convalescent COVID-19. The sequencing input was peripheral blood. CDR3: CASSSLRGGYEKLFF. The DNA for the CDR3 is TGTGCCAGCAGCTCACTCAGGGGTGGATATGAAAAACTGTTTTTT.